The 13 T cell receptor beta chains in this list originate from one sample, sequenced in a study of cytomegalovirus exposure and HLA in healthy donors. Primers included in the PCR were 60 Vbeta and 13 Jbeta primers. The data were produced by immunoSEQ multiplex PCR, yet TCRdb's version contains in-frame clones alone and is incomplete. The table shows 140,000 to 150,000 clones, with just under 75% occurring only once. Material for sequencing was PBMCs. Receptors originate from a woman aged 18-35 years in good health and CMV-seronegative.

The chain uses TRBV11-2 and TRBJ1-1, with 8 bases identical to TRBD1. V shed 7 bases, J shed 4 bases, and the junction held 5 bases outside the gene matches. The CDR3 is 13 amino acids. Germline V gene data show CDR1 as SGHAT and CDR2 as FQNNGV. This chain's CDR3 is CASNPTGGTEAFF. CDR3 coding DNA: TGTGCCAGCAACCCCACAGGGGGCACTGAAGCTTTCTTT. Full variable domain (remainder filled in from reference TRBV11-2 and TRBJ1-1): EAGVAQSPRYKIIEKRQSVAFWCNPISGHATLYWYQQILGQGPKLLIQFQNNGVVDDSQLPKDRFSAERLKGVDSTLKIQPAKLEDSAVYLCASNPTGGTEAFFGQGTRLTVV.

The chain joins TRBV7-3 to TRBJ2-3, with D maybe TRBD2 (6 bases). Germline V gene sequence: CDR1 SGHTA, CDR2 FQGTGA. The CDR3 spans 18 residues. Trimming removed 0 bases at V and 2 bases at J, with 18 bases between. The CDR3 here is CASSLTPPGLKPTDTQYF. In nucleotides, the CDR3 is TGTGCCAGCAGCTTAACTCCGCCGGGACTTAAGCCCACAGATACGCAGTATTTT.

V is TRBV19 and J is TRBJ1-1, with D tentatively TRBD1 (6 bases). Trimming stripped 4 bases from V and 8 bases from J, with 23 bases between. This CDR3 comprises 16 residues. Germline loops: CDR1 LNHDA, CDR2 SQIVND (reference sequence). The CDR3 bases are TGTGCCAGTAGTAGAAAAATACAGGGTAATGGGAAGGAAGCTTTCTTT. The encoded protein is CASSRKIQGNGKEAFF.

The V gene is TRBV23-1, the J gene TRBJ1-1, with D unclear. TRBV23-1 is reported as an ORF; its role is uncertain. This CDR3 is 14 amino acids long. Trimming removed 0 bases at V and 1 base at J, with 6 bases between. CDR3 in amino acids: CASSQSGANTEAFF. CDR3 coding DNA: TGCGCCAGCAGTCAATCGGGAGCGAACACTGAAGCTTTCTTT.

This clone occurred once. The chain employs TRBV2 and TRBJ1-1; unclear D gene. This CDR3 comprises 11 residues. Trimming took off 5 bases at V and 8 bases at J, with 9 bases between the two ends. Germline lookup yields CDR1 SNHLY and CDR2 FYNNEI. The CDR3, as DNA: TGTGCCAGCAGTATAGCTCCAGAAGCTTTCTTT. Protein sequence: CASSIAPEAFF.

CDR3 region: CASSLTGANQPQHF. CDR3 in DNA: TGCGCCAGCAGCCTTACAGGGGCCAATCAGCCCCAGCATTTT. This rearrangement joins TRBV4-1 to TRBJ1-5; 7 bases fit TRBD1. The CDR3 has 14 amino acids. The junction had 3 bases not matched to a gene; V was cut back by 4 bases and J by 3 bases. Germline V lookup: CDR1 MGHRA, CDR2 YSYEKL.

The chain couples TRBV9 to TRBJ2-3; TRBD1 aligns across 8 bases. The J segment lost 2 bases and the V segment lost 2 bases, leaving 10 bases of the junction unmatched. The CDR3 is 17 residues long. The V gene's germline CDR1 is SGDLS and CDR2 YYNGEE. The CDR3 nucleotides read TGTGCCAGCAGCGTGGGCAGGGGGCTACCCGTCACAGATACGCAGTATTTT. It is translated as CASSVGRGLPVTDTQYF.

The CDR3 sequence is CASKPRENTEAFF. CDR3 DNA: TGTGCCAGCAAGCCCCGGGAGAACACTGAAGCTTTCTTT. This chain connects TRBV2 to TRBJ1-1; D unclear. Germline V gives CDR1 SNHLY, CDR2 FYNNEI. The CDR3 has 13 amino acids. Trimming removed 7 bases at V and 1 base at J, with 10 bases between.

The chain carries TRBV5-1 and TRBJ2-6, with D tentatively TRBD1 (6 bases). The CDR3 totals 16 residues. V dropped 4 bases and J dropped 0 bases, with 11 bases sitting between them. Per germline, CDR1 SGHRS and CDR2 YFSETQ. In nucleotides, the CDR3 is TGCGCCAGCAGCCCGGAACAGGGCTCTGGGGCCAACGTCCTGACTTTC. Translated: CASSPEQGSGANVLTF.

As DNA, the CDR3 is TGTGCCAGCAGCCCCGACGGGTCAGGGGACGGTTTCTTT. It yields the protein CASSPDGSGDGFF. The chain combines TRBV7-2 with TRBJ1-1; a possible D gene is TRBD1 (6 bases). The ends were cut back, 5 bases at V and 13 bases at J, with 20 bases in the middle. CDR3 length: 13 residues. Germline CDR1 SGHTA, CDR2 FQGNSA.

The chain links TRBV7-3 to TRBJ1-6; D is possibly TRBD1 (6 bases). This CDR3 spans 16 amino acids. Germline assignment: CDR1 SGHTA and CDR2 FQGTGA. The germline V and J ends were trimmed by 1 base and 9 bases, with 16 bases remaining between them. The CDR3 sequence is CASSLSPGVGGSPLHF. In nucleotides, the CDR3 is TGTGCCAGCAGCTTAAGTCCAGGGGTAGGTGGTTCACCCCTCCACTTT.

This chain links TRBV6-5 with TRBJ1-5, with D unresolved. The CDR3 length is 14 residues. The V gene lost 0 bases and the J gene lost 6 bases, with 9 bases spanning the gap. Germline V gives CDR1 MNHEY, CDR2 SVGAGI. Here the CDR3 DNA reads TGTGCCAGCAGTTACTCCCACGGTGCTCAGCCCCAGCATTTT. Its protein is CASSYSHGAQPQHF.

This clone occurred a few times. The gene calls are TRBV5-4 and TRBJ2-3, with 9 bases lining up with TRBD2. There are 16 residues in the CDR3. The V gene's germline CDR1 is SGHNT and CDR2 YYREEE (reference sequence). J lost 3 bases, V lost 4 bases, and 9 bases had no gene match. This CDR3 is CASSPTGLAGTDTQYF. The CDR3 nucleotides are TGTGCCAGCAGCCCCACGGGACTAGCTGGGACAGATACGCAGTATTTT. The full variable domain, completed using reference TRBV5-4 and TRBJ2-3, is ETGVTQSPTHLIKTRGQQVTLRCSSQSGHNTVSWYQQALGQGPQFIFQYYREEENGRGNFPPRFSGLQFPNYSSELNVNALELDDSALYLCASSPTGLAGTDTQYFGPGTRLTVL.